A selection of T cell receptor beta chains follows, all from one sample in a study of T cells in narcolepsy. Sequenced by immunoSEQ multiplex PCR; TCRdb stores in-frame clones only, minus some. The repertoire holds about 35,000 clones, with approximately 80% as singletons. The sequenced sample consisted of memory (CD45RA-) CD4+ T cells from blood. These TCRs come from a human donor in good health. The CDR3 runs from the conserved cysteine through the conserved F or W. Fields, in order: clone size, V gene, J gene, D gene, CDR3 DNA, CDR3 protein. D genes are given only for firm matches. Only part of the rows carry a size: once, few, many, or a class if the clone is expanded.

.	TRBV5-3	TRBJ2-7	.	TGTGCCAGAAGCGGAGCGACAGGCGGGAAAGACGAGCAGTACTTC	CARSGATGGKDEQYF
.	TRBV19	TRBJ2-3	TRBD2	TGTGCCAGTAGTATCTCCAGCGGGAGATATGATACGCAGTATTTT	CASSISSGRYDTQYF
.	TRBV7-2	TRBJ2-3	TRBD1	TGTGCCAGCAGCTTAGTGGGACAGGGAACAGATACGCAGTATTTT	CASSLVGQGTDTQYF
.	TRBV19	TRBJ2-3	TRBD1	TGTGCCAGTAGTGTGTGGGGGACAGGCACAGATACGCAGTATTTT	CASSVWGTGTDTQYF
.	TRBV6-5	TRBJ2-7	TRBD2	TGTGCCAGCAGTTACTCTGGAGTAGCGGGGGTCTACGAGCAGTACTTC	CASSYSGVAGVYEQYF
.	TRBV2	TRBJ2-7	TRBD1	TGTGCCCTTGGGGACAGGGAGAACGAGCAGTACTTC	CALGDRENEQYF
.	TRBV6-1	TRBJ1-6	.	TGTGCCAGCAGTGAATGGGGCAGTCCGTCACCCCTCCACTTT	CASSEWGSPSPLHF
few	TRBV5-4	TRBJ1-2	.	TGTGCCAGCAGCGCAGCACAGGGTAACTATGGCTACACCTTC	CASSAAQGNYGYTF
.	TRBV5-4	TRBJ2-1	.	TGTGCCAGCAGCCCAAGGACCAACAATGAGCAGTTCTTC	CASSPRTNNEQFF
.	TRBV30	TRBJ2-2	.	TGTGCCTGGAGTGTAAAGGGATACACCGGGGAGCTGTTTTTT	CAWSVKGYTGELFF
few	TRBV19	TRBJ2-3	TRBD1	TGTGCCAGTAGTCCCCGAAGACAGGGAACAGATACGCAGTATTTT	CASSPRRQGTDTQYF
.	TRBV4-3	TRBJ1-2	TRBD1	TGCGCCAGCAGCCAAGTCTTGTCGGGACAGGGCGTCTACACCTTC	CASSQVLSGQGVYTF
.	TRBV11-2	TRBJ2-7	.	TGTGCCAGCAGCTCCCTACGGTTTAGGTACGAGCAGTACTTC	CASSSLRFRYEQYF
.	TRBV7-7	TRBJ2-4	TRBD2	TGTGCCAGCAGCCCCGGACTAGCCCTAGCCAAAAACATTCAGTACTTC	CASSPGLALAKNIQYF